The 10 T cell receptor beta chains in this list originate from one sample, sequenced in a study of blood T cell repertoires in COVID-19. The data were produced by immunoSEQ multiplex PCR, yet TCRdb's version contains in-frame clones alone and is incomplete. Of tens of thousands of clones listed, 87% are singletons. Sequences were obtained from peripheral blood. These receptors were collected from a man in his forties with COVID-19, enrolled during active disease.

The V gene is TRBV7-2, the J gene TRBJ2-1, with D possibly matching TRBD1 (6 bases). With 1 base removed from V and 0 bases from J, the gap between germline ends came to 10 bases. This CDR3 is 16 amino acids long. Germline-derived CDR1 and CDR2 are SGHTA and FQGNSA. This CDR3 reads CASSLEADSSYNEQFF. The DNA of the CDR3 is TGTGCCAGCAGCTTAGAGGCGGACAGCTCCTACAATGAGCAGTTCTTC. The whole variable domain, remainder taken from reference TRBV7-2 and TRBJ2-1, is GAGVSQSPSNKVTEKGKDVELRCDPISGHTALYWYRQSLGQGLEFLIYFQGNSAPDKSGLPSDRFSAERTGGSVSTLTIQRTQQEDSAVYLCASSLEADSSYNEQFFGPGTRLTVL.

In its sample, this clone was seen a few times. The chain has TRBV5-6 and TRBJ2-2; D not resolved. The V gene's germline CDR1 is SGHDT and CDR2 YYEEEE. Deletions cut 0 bases from V and 7 bases from J, with 10 bases between. This CDR3 comprises 14 residues. The CDR3 sequence: CASSLAGTNGELFF. The DNA for the CDR3 is TGTGCCAGCAGCTTGGCGGGTACTAACGGGGAGCTGTTTTTT.

The V call is TRBV3-1 (or the pseudogene TRBV3-2), the J call TRBJ1-2; 7 bases are shared with TRBD1. The CDR3 is 14 amino acids. Germline-derived CDR1 and CDR2 are LGHDT and YNNKEL (reference sequence). The V gene end was trimmed by 1 base and the J gene end by 8 bases; junction bases not matched to a gene: 7. CDR3 region: CASSQGHRGEGYTF. The CDR3 DNA sequence: TGTGCCAGCAGCCAAGGCCACAGGGGAGAAGGCTACACCTTC.

The V gene is TRBV9, the J gene TRBJ2-7; D unclear. Germline CDR1 is SGDLS and CDR2 is YYNGEE. The CDR3 spans 14 residues. Between the trimmed V and J ends, which lost 0 bases and 6 bases, there was a span of 13 bases. CDR3 sequence reads: CASSVVPDPGEQYF. As DNA, the CDR3 is TGTGCCAGCAGCGTAGTACCAGATCCGGGCGAGCAGTACTTC.

This chain uses TRBV27 with TRBJ2-7; 8 bases line up with TRBD2. Trimming removed 1 base from V and 4 bases from J; junction bases left unmatched: 3. The CDR3 contains 14 residues. CDR1 and CDR2 from the germline V gene are MNHEY and SMNVEV (reference sequence). CDR3 amino acids: CASSLWGTSYEQYF. The CDR3 nucleotides are TGTGCCAGCAGTTTATGGGGGACTAGTTACGAGCAGTACTTC.

The V and J genes are TRBV6-1 and TRBJ2-7; 8 nucleotides align to TRBD2. The V gene end was trimmed by 5 bases and the J gene end by 7 bases; junction bases not matched to a gene: 10. CDR1 and CDR2 from the germline V gene are MNHNS and SASEGT. CDR3 length: 14 residues. The CDR3 coding sequence is TGTGCCAGCAGTTCCTTGACTAGCGTGGGGGAGCAGTACTTC. It specifies CASSSLTSVGEQYF.

The chain recombines TRBV6-5 with TRBJ2-7; D ambiguous. Germline V lookup: CDR1 MNHEY, CDR2 SVGAGI. The CDR3 sequence is 15 residues long. Trimming took off 8 bases at V and 2 bases at J, with 19 bases between the two ends. CDR3 nucleotides: TGTGCCAGCCGTACTCGCAATATACTCGCCTACGAGCAGTACTTC. It is translated as CASRTRNILAYEQYF.

The DNA for the CDR3 is TGCGCCAGCAGCCAAGAATCTGCCGCGACTAGCGGGGGGTCCGATTACGAGCAGTACTTC. Encoded protein: CASSQESAATSGGSDYEQYF. This chain uses TRBV4-1 with TRBJ2-7, with 13 bases lining up with TRBD2. The germline V gene encodes CDR1 MGHRA and CDR2 YSYEKL. The CDR3 is made up of 20 amino acids. V lost 0 bases to trimming and J lost 4 bases; unmatched junction nucleotides: 15.

This chain uses TRBV21-1 with TRBJ1-5. TRBV21-1 is described as a pseudogene. The CDR3 extends over 17 amino acids. CDR3 amino acids: CASSKALEEGSWQPQHF. The CDR3, as DNA: TGTGCCAGCAGCAAAGCGCTAGAAGAAGGAAGCTGGCAGCCCCAGCATTTT.

This sequence joins TRBV3-1 (or the pseudogene TRBV3-2) and TRBJ2-2; 8 bases match TRBD2. Per the germline V gene, CDR1 is LGHDT and CDR2 is YNNKEL (reference sequence). The CDR3 runs to 17 residues. V dropped 4 bases and J dropped 6; count of bases not matched to a gene: 13. CDR3 protein: CASSPRVEREKAGELFF. In nucleotides, the CDR3 is TGTGCCAGCAGCCCCCGAGTGGAGCGGGAGAAGGCCGGGGAGCTGTTTTTT.